The sequence of this TCR beta chain was determined in a study of blood T cell repertoires in COVID-19. Study details: T cells, B-cell-depleted T cells, or PBMCs supplied cDNA or gDNA.

Resolution of symptoms, clearance, or two negative PCRs was present in recovered Cohort 3 donors. Sequencing used immunoSEQ multiplex PCR; TCRdb keeps in-frame clones, though not all of them. The sample yields approximately 300,000 clones, 80% to 90% seen once. The clonotype comes from a woman in her 30s who had recovered from COVID-19. What was sequenced was PBMCs or T cells enriched from blood (not recorded which).

The CDR3 DNA sequence: TGTGCCAGCAGCAAAGGACGGGTTAATCAGCCCCAGCATTTT. It translates to CASSKGRVNQPQHF. The chain couples TRBV21-1 to TRBJ1-5. TRBV21-1 is designated a pseudogene. The CDR3 is made up of 14 amino acids.